This T cell receptor beta chain was identified in a study of early T cells in non-severe SARS-CoV-2 infection. For the study at large: Sequencing was performed on bulk RNA from unsorted whole blood, leaving chains unpaired.

This clonotype has a count of ten or more. V gave up 3 bases and J gave up 1 base; unmatched junction bases: 10. Germline V gene data show CDR1 as SGHAT and CDR2 as FQNNGV. CDR3 length: 18 residues. Each single cDNA molecule received a unique molecular identifier. Via MiXCR, TCRdb re-called the 5' RACE reads, giving one row per CDR3 protein. The sample consists of tens of thousands of distinct CDR3 sequences, around 10% of them appearing once. The TCR was taken from an adult who was a healthcare worker with PCR-confirmed SARS-CoV-2 infection or an uninfected control (not recorded which). The sequenced sample was whole blood, obtained at baseline. The chain combines TRBV11-2 with TRBJ2-5; 11 bases fit TRBD2. CDR3 DNA: TGTGCCAGCAGCTTTGTCTCGCCCGGGACTAGCGGCCAAGAGACCCAGTACTTC. The encoded protein is CASSFVSPGTSGQETQYF.